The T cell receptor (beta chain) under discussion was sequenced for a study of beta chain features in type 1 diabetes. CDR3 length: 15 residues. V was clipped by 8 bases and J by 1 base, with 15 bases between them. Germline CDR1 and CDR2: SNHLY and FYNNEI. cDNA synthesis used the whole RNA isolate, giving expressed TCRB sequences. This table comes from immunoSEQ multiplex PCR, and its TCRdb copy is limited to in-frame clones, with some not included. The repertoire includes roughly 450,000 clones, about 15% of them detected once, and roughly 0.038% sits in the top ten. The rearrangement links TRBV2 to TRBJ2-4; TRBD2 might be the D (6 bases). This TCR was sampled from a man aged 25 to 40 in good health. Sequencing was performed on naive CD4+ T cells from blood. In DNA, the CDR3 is TGTGCCAGCCTCGGGACTCACTTTGCCAAAAACATTCAGTACTTC. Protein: CASLGTHFAKNIQYF.